This T cell receptor (beta chain) was sequenced during a study of CD8 T cells in Susac syndrome. After extraction with the RNeasy kit, 0.5 to 1 ug of the RNA was reverse transcribed using random hexamers. The method of amplification for TCR beta CDR3 was immunoSEQ multiplex PCR, covering 54 Vbeta and 13 Jbeta. One entry per CDR3 protein results from TCRdb running MiXCR on the immunoSEQ multiplex PCR reads. Among about 250,000 distinct CDR3 sequences, just under 95% were seen once, and the ten largest hold around 0.07%. Sequencing was performed on CD4+ T cells from PBMCs. This receptor was obtained from a human donor with multiple sclerosis.

CDR3 in DNA: TGTGCTAGTGCCAGGGGGCAGGTGCCTGAAGCTTTCTTT. This sequence encodes CASARGQVPEAFF. The V and J genes are TRBV12-5 and TRBJ1-1, with 8 bases that match TRBD1. The CDR3 has 13 residues. V was pared by 7 bases and J by 6 bases, with 7 bases of the junction left unmatched. Germline values: CDR1 LGHNT, CDR2 FRNRAP. Full variable domain (outside the CDR3, taken from reference TRBV12-5 and TRBJ1-1): DARVTQTPRHKVTEMGQEVTMRCQPILGHNTVFWYRQTMMQGLELLAYFRNRAPLDDSGMPKDRFSAEMPDATLATLKIQPSEPRDSAVYFCASARGQVPEAFFGQGTRLTVV.